This T cell receptor beta chain was identified during a study of blood T cell repertoires in COVID-19. Turning to the study itself: The United States, Italy and Spain were the sources of the acute and convalescent COVID-19 samples.

Authors' methods: Reference gene primer amplification in the assay estimated nucleated cell counts. Using immunoSEQ multiplex PCR, the repertoire was profiled, and TCRdb retains in-frame clones only, with some absent. That table is the source of V, J and clone size, and D and trimming were worked out from the DNA. The table has 350,000 to 400,000 clones, about nine tenths seen once. CDR1 is LNHDA and CDR2 is SQIVND in the germline V gene (reference sequence). V lost 4 bases to trimming and J lost 5 bases, with 17 bases between them. The CDR3 extends over 15 amino acids. In terms of age and location, participants ranged from roughly 18 to 90 years and lived in under 30 US areas.

This chain uses TRBV19 with TRBJ1-1, with a weak D call TRBD1 (6 bases). The sequenced sample consisted of PBMCs or T cells enriched from blood (not recorded which). The TCR originated in a woman aged 25 to 39 who had recovered from COVID-19. The CDR3 DNA sequence: TGTGCCAGTAGTAGTTGGGGCAGACAGGATACTGAAGCTTTCTTT. The encoded protein is CASSSWGRQDTEAFF.